Shown below are 29 T cell receptor beta chains from a single sample sequenced in a study of T cells after yellow fever vaccination. One entry per CDR3 protein, called by TCRdb with MiXCR from the 5' RACE reads. The sample includes 300,000 or so distinct CDR3 sequences, around 10% of them seen just once. The specimen comprised CD4+ T cells sorted from PBMCs, sampled 5 days after the yellow fever booster vaccination. Receptors were obtained from a man aged 18 to 29 who received the YFV17D yellow fever vaccine.

This clonotype turned up a few times. The J gene is TRBJ2-2, the V gene TRBV11-1; 8 bases are shared with TRBD1. With 3 bases clipped from V and 5 bases from J, the junction kept 2 bases outside the gene matches. Germline V CDR1 and CDR2: SGHAT, FQDESV (reference sequence). The CDR3 runs 14 residues. As DNA, the CDR3 is TGTGCCAGCAGCTTTTACAGGGGGACCGGGGAGCTGTTTTTT. It encodes CASSFYRGTGELFF.

This clonotype was picked up one time. This chain joins TRBV5-6 and TRBJ1-6, with D perhaps TRBD1 (5 bases). With 1 base removed from V and 13 bases from J, the gap between germline ends came to 24 bases. CDR1 SGHDT and CDR2 YYEEEE come from the germline V gene. There are 17 residues in the CDR3. CDR3 in amino acids: CASSLSEGRVSFSPLHF. CDR3 nucleotide sequence: TGTGCCAGCAGCTTGAGCGAGGGACGAGTATCCTTTTCCCCCCTCCACTTT.

In its sample, this clonotype was seen a few times. This chain links TRBV4-3 with TRBJ2-3; D is unclear. Per germline, CDR1 LGHNA and CDR2 YSLEER. CDR3 size: 15 residues. Trimming removed 1 base at V and 6 bases at J, with 14 bases between. The CDR3 DNA is TGCGCCAGCAGCCAAGGAGCCCCCCACGTGGATACGCAGTATTTT. Amino acid sequence: CASSQGAPHVDTQYF.

A few counts support this clonotype. The J gene is TRBJ1-3, the V gene TRBV5-4; a weak D match, TRBD1 (5 bases). The CDR3 has 16 amino acids. V dropped 0 bases and J dropped 1 base, with 11 bases sitting between them. CDR1 is SGHNT and CDR2 is YYREEE in the germline V gene (reference sequence). CDR3 amino acids: CASSLGSGDSGNTIYF. DNA of the CDR3: TGTGCCAGCAGCTTGGGCTCGGGGGATTCTGGAAACACCATATATTTT.

This clonotype has more than one count but fewer than ten. The rearrangement links TRBV11-2 to TRBJ1-1; TRBD1 is a possible D gene (5 bases). V gave up 4 bases and J gave up 4 bases, with 10 bases separating them. The germline CDR1 and CDR2 sequences are SGHAT and FQNNGV. The CDR3 extends over 13 amino acids. As DNA, the CDR3 is TGTGCCAGCAGCTCCACCGGGGCCACTGAAGCTTTCTTT. Its protein product is CASSSTGATEAFF. Combining the CDR3 with reference TRBV11-2 and TRBJ1-1 gives the whole variable domain EAGVAQSPRYKIIEKRQSVAFWCNPISGHATLYWYQQILGQGPKLLIQFQNNGVVDDSQLPKDRFSAERLKGVDSTLKIQPAKLEDSAVYLCASSSTGATEAFFGQGTRLTVV.

The chain couples TRBV7-2 to TRBJ1-2, with a weak D call TRBD1 (6 bases). The CDR3 length is 14 residues. Germline V lookup: CDR1 SGHTA, CDR2 FQGNSA. With 2 bases removed from V and 6 bases from J, the gap between germline ends came to 13 bases. CDR3 DNA: TGTGCCAGCAGCTTAACTGGGACAAGGGATGGCTACACCTTC. It codes for CASSLTGTRDGYTF.

This clonotype was detected only a few times. This chain links TRBV10-3 with TRBJ2-7; 8 positions match TRBD1. Germline assignment: CDR1 ENHRY and CDR2 SYGVKD. J was trimmed by 9 bases and V by 5 bases; bases with no gene match: 6. The CDR3 has 12 amino acids. The CDR3 is CAISYPGGGQYF. The DNA of the CDR3 is TGTGCCATCAGTTACCCAGGGGGCGGGCAGTACTTC.

This clonotype appeared many times. This chain joins TRBV5-6 and TRBJ2-3; possibly TRBD2 for D (6 bases). Deletions cut 4 bases from V and 1 base from J, with 13 bases between. The germline CDR1 and CDR2 sequences are SGHDT and YYEEEE. The CDR3 has 15 amino acids. The CDR3 loop is CASSQAGLGTDTQYF. The CDR3 bases are TGTGCCAGCAGCCAAGCGGGCCTTGGCACAGATACGCAGTATTTT.

This clonotype occurred a few times. The gene calls are TRBV7-2 and TRBJ2-7; D perhaps matches TRBD2 (6 bases). This CDR3 has 17 amino acids. Germline loops: CDR1 SGHTA, CDR2 FQGNSA. Trimming pared 3 bases from V and 0 bases from J, leaving 18 bases between. CDR3 amino acids: CASSFVSGTAVSYEQYF. In nucleotides, the CDR3 is TGTGCCAGCAGCTTTGTGTCCGGGACTGCCGTCTCCTACGAGCAGTACTTC.

This chain uses TRBV10-3 with TRBJ2-1; 7 positions agree with TRBD1. The CDR3 is 14 amino acids. Germline CDR1 ENHRY, CDR2 SYGVKD. The V gene end was trimmed by 5 bases and the J gene end by 6 bases; junction bases not matched to a gene: 7. CDR3 residues: CAISNGQVGNEQFF. The CDR3 DNA follows: TGTGCCATCAGTAACGGACAGGTCGGCAATGAGCAGTTCTTC.

This clonotype was observed at least ten times. This chain joins TRBV10-3 and TRBJ2-5, with 13 bases lining up with TRBD2. The CDR3 extends over 15 amino acids. The junction had 2 bases not matched to a gene; V was cut back by 6 bases and J by 1 base. Germline loops: CDR1 ENHRY, CDR2 SYGVKD. Here the CDR3 reads CAIRGLAGSQETQYF. In DNA form, the CDR3 reads TGTGCCATCAGGGGACTAGCGGGGTCCCAAGAGACCCAGTACTTC.

The genes are TRBV3-1 and TRBJ1-3; D is uncertain. The CDR3 loop spans 14 amino acids. Germline V lookup: CDR1 LGHDT, CDR2 YNNKEL (reference sequence). Between the trimmed V and J ends, which lost 4 bases and 0 bases, there was a span of 7 bases. CDR3 nucleotides: TGTGCCAGCAGCCCGAGGAGCTCTGGAAACACCATATATTTT. Translated: CASSPRSSGNTIYF.

This clonotype was observed a few times. The chain uses TRBV5-1 and TRBJ2-7; 7 nucleotides agree with TRBD1. This CDR3 contains 14 residues. The germline V gene encodes CDR1 SGHRS and CDR2 YFSETQ. Trimming removed 4 bases from V and 4 bases from J; junction bases left unmatched: 8. The CDR3 region is CASSTLGQEYEQYF. CDR3 DNA sequence: TGCGCCAGCAGCACCTTAGGACAGGAATACGAGCAGTACTTC.

The chain joins TRBV2 to TRBJ1-6; the D gene is possibly TRBD1 (5 bases). The CDR3 has 12 amino acids. Germline V lookup: CDR1 SNHLY, CDR2 FYNNEI. V shed 6 bases and J shed 7 bases, with 7 bases lying between them. The CDR3 here is CASRGDNSPLHF. The CDR3 DNA is TGTGCCAGCAGAGGGGACAATTCACCCCTCCACTTT.

This clonotype was detected only a few times. The chain carries TRBV11-2 and TRBJ2-1, with TRBD2 identical over 11 bases. The CDR3 is 18 amino acids. Losses at the gene ends were 1 base for V and 4 bases for J; bases not matched to a gene: 9. Germline CDR1 is SGHAT and CDR2 is FQNNGV. The DNA for the CDR3 is TGTGCCAGCAGCTTAGTAGCGCTAGCGGGGGGCAGATACAATGAGCAGTTCTTC. It codes for CASSLVALAGGRYNEQFF.

Ten or more counts support this clonotype. The CDR3 DNA reads TGCGCCAGCAGCCAAGATCAGGGTTCACCCCTCCACTTT. Protein sequence: CASSQDQGSPLHF. The genes are TRBV4-3 and TRBJ1-6; perhaps TRBD1 as D (5 bases). Trimming took 0 bases from V and 9 from J, leaving 6 bases between them. The CDR3 loop spans 13 amino acids. CDR1 and CDR2 from the germline V gene are LGHNA and YSLEER.

The sample holds a few counts of this clonotype. The rearrangement uses TRBV11-2 and TRBJ1-4; 7 bases are a match to TRBD1. V gave up 1 base and J gave up 7 bases; unmatched junction bases: 6. The CDR3 runs 15 residues. Germline loops: CDR1 SGHAT, CDR2 FQNNGV. The CDR3 bases are TGTGCCAGCAGCTTAGGACAGGGTGGAGGTGAAAAACTGTTTTTT. This translates into CASSLGQGGGEKLFF.

This clonotype was seen a handful of times. The J gene is TRBJ2-3, the V gene TRBV7-6; D is uncertain. CDR3 size: 12 residues. CDR1 and CDR2 (germline): SGHVS, FNYEAQ. The germline V and J ends were trimmed by 6 bases and 2 bases, with 6 bases remaining between them. In DNA form, the CDR3 reads TGTGCCAGCAGACCCTTCACAGATACGCAGTATTTT. This sequence encodes CASRPFTDTQYF.

This clonotype was counted only a few times. The chain carries TRBV7-6 and TRBJ2-1; D is uncertain. Per the germline V gene, CDR1 is SGHVS and CDR2 is FNYEAQ. Trimming stripped 1 base from V and 7 bases from J, with 14 bases between. This CDR3 comprises 15 residues. This CDR3 is CASSLVGGTPNEQFF. The CDR3, as DNA: TGTGCCAGCAGCTTAGTTGGTGGTACCCCGAATGAGCAGTTCTTC.

This clonotype was detected many times. The chain recombines TRBV4-1 with TRBJ1-2; D is unclear. V was cut by 4 bases and J by 3 bases, with 12 bases left in between. CDR1 and CDR2 from the germline V gene are MGHRA and YSYEKL. The CDR3 has 14 amino acids. The CDR3 bases are TGCGCCAGCAGCCCCGCAGCCCTGGACTATGGCTACACCTTC. Encoded protein: CASSPAALDYGYTF.

The chain links TRBV7-9 to TRBJ2-2, with TRBD1 identical over 11 bases. From germline, CDR1 is SEHNR and CDR2 FQNEAQ (reference sequence). This CDR3 has 15 amino acids. Trimming at V came to 4 bases and at J to 7 bases, leaving 5 bases not matched to a gene. The CDR3 DNA sequence: TGTGCCAGCAGCTACGGACAGGGGGCTAACGGGGAGCTGTTTTTT. Amino acids: CASSYGQGANGELFF.

The V and J genes are TRBV5-1 and TRBJ1-3; D possibly corresponds to TRBD1 (5 bases). Trimming removed 6 bases from V and 0 bases from J, with 13 bases in between. Germline loops: CDR1 SGHRS, CDR2 YFSETQ. This CDR3 region has 15 residues. The CDR3 sequence: CASMAGPYSGNTIYF. The CDR3, as DNA: TGCGCCAGCATGGCAGGGCCTTACTCTGGAAACACCATATATTTT.

This chain connects TRBV14 to TRBJ1-2; D not resolved. Germline V lookup: CDR1 SGHDN, CDR2 FVKESK. Trimming took off 0 bases at V and 4 bases at J, with 12 bases between the two ends. This CDR3 contains 15 residues. Here the CDR3 reads CASSQDLGIRYGYTF. Here the CDR3 DNA reads TGTGCCAGCAGCCAAGATTTGGGGATCCGCTATGGCTACACCTTC.

The sample holds a few counts of this clonotype. The chain couples TRBV7-2 to TRBJ1-2, with D possibly TRBD1 on 5 matching bases. The V gene lost 1 base and the J gene lost 6 bases, with 12 bases spanning the gap. The CDR3 sequence is 14 residues long. Germline CDR1 SGHTA, CDR2 FQGNSA. The CDR3 coding sequence is TGTGCCAGCAGCTTAGTTAGCGGGGGTGATGGCTACACCTTC. Amino acid sequence: CASSLVSGGDGYTF.

The CDR3 spells CASSRGAPYNEQFF. In nucleotides, the CDR3 is TGTGCCAGCTCACGGGGGGCCCCGTACAATGAGCAGTTCTTC. V usage is TRBV18 and J usage is TRBJ2-1; D tentatively reads TRBD1 or TRBD2 (6 bases each). This CDR3 is built from 14 residues. V gave up 4 bases and J gave up 4 bases, with 11 bases separating them. Germline V gene sequence: CDR1 KGHSH, CDR2 LQKENI.

J is TRBJ1-1 and V is TRBV10-3; tentatively, D is TRBD1 (5 bases). The CDR3 consists of 13 residues. CDR1 and CDR2 (germline): ENHRY, SYGVKD. V dropped 8 bases and J dropped 3 bases, with 13 bases sitting between them. The CDR3: CAIGGIRDTEAFF. The CDR3 nucleotides are TGTGCCATCGGGGGGATCAGGGACACTGAAGCTTTCTTT.

This clonotype has a count of ten or more. A junction end diverges from the germline sequence, so it may reflect a read error. The chain links TRBV3-1 to TRBJ1-5; no definite D call. This CDR3 comprises 12 residues. CDR1 LGHDT and CDR2 YNNKEL come from the germline V gene (reference sequence). CDR3 in amino acids: CASSQEGQPQHF. The CDR3 region has the DNA TGCGCCAGCAGCCAAGAGGGTCAGCCCCAGCATTTT.

This clonotype was detected a few times. J is TRBJ1-1 and V is TRBV7-9; TRBD1 might be the D (6 bases). The CDR3 runs to 14 residues. CDR1 is SEHNR, CDR2 FQNEAQ, per germline (reference sequence). Trimming removed 4 bases from V and 5 bases from J, with 14 bases in between. CDR3 nucleotide sequence: TGTGCCAGCAGCTGGCGCGGCAGGGGAACTGAAGCTTTCTTT. This codes for CASSWRGRGTEAFF.

The chain joins TRBV6-4 to TRBJ2-2; D may be TRBD1 (6 bases). Trimming left V 3 bases short and J 7 bases short, with 9 bases between. The CDR3 contains 13 residues. CDR1 and CDR2 from the germline V gene are MRHNA and SNTAGT. This CDR3 reads CASSEGAYGELFF. The CDR3 coding sequence is TGTGCCAGCAGTGAGGGGGCATACGGGGAGCTGTTTTTT.